Given below is one T cell receptor beta chain in context. The table lists this clonotype with many counts. No antigen is known for it. No quality values exist for individual bases; no much larger clone is one base distant. The sample comes from a study of response to subunit inactivated influenza vaccine (dated by TCRdb to between 2017 and 2018). Background for the entire study: Deep quantitative profiling of the T cell receptor repertoire was used in the study to follow responses to a trivalent subunit inactivated influenza vaccine. The paper as a whole reports these results and caveats: The authors suggested that each seasonal influenza vaccination may recruit only a limited number of new T cells.

Libraries came from RT-PCR. Sequencing was carried out with an Illumina HiSeq 2500. The raw public data were reprocessed by TCRdb itself: fastp quality trimming at Q25, MiXCR clonotype calling, in-frame beta chains only. All rows with the same CDR3 protein become a single entry with the most common DNA and genes. For this sample there are 530,000 or so distinct CDR3 sequences; 12% appear just once. The ten most abundant clones make up around 9.6% of the sample. The clonotype originates from a man aged 50 or older who received an inactivated influenza vaccine. Donor details come from another sample of the same person, matched by shared clones. Specimen: PBMCs from blood, collected on the day of vaccination.

The CDR3 is CASSLAGGGQGGYTF. The DNA is TGTGCCAGCAGCTTAGCGGGTGGCGGCCAAGGAGGCTACACCTTC. The sequence is built from TRBV7-2 and TRBJ1-2; a confident D gene designation cannot be given. Cut back by 0 bases and 8 bases, the V and J ends lie 16 bases apart. CDR3 length: 15 amino acids, cysteine to phenylalanine. The read is trimmed to its CDR3 DNA, 45 bases read in frame from base 1. CDR1 and CDR2 are read off the germline V gene as SGHTA and FQGNSA.